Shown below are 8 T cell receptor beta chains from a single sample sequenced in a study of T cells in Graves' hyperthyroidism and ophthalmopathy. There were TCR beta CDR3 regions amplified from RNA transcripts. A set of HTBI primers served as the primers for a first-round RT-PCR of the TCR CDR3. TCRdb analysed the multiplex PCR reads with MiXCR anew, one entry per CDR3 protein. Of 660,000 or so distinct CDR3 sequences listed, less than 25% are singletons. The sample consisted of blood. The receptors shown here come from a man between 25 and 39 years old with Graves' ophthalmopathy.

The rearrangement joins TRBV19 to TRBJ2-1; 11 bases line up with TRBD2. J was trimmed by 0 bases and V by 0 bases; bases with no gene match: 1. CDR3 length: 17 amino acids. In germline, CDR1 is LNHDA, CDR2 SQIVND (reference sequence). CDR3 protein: CASSIDTSGSSYNEQFF. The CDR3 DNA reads TGTGCCAGTAGTATAGATACTAGCGGGAGCTCCTACAATGAGCAGTTCTTC.

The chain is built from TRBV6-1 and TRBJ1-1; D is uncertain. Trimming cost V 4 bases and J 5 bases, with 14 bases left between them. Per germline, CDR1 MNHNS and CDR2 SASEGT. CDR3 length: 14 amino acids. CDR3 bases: TGTGCCAGCAGTGGCGTCTCGGTTGGGACTGAAGCTTTCTTT. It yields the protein CASSGVSVGTEAFF.

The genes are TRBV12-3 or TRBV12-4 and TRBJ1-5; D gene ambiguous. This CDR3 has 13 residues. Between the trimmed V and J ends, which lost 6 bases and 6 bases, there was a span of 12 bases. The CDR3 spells CASSPLRAQPQHF. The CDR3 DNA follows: TGTGCCAGCAGCCCCCTTCGGGCTCAGCCCCAGCATTTT.

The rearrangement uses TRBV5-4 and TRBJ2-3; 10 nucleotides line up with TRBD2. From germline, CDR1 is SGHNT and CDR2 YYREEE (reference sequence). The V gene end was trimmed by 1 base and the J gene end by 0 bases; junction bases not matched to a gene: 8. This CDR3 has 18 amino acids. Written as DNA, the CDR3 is TGTGCCAGCAGCTTGTTTCCTAGCGGGAGAATCAGCACAGATACGCAGTATTTT. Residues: CASSLFPSGRISTDTQYF.

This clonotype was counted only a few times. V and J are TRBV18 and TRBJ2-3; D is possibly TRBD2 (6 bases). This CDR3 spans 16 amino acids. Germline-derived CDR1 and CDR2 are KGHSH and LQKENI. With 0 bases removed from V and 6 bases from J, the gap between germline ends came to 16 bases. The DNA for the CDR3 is TGTGCCAGCTCACCACCCCAGGGAGGAGGATTGGATACGCAGTATTTT. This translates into CASSPPQGGGLDTQYF.

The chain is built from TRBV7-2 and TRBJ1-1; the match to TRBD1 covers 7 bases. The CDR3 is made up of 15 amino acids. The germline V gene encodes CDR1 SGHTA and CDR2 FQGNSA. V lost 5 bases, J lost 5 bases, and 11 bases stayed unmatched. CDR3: CASSQTTGFGTEAFF. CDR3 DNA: TGTGCCAGCAGCCAGACGACAGGGTTCGGAACTGAAGCTTTCTTT.

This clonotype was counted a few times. As DNA, the CDR3 is TGTGCCAGCAGTCCTTGGATCGGGAACTATGGCTACACCTTC. It specifies CASSPWIGNYGYTF. The rearrangement uses TRBV6-2 or TRBV6-3 and TRBJ1-2; D is uncertain. The CDR3 is made up of 14 amino acids. V was clipped by 5 bases and J by 2 bases, with 12 bases between them. Germline CDR1 reads MNHEY; CDR2 reads SVGEGT.

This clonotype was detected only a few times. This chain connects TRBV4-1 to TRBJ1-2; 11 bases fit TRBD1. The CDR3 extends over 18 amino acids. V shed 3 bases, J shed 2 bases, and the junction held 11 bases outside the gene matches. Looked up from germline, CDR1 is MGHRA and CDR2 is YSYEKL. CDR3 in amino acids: CASSQSPDRGRANYGYTF. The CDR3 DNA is TGCGCCAGCAGCCAGTCCCCGGACAGGGGGCGCGCGAACTATGGCTACACCTTC.